The next 28 T cell receptor beta chains were all read from a single sample in a study of identical twins. TCRdb reanalysed the 5' RACE reads using MiXCR and keeps one entry per CDR3 protein. Among a few hundred thousand distinct CDR3 sequences, roughly 15% were seen once, and the ten largest hold around 0.4%. These data are also associated with another study on yellow fever vaccine responses in identical twins.

Sequenced sample: CD4+ T cells sorted from blood. The receptors stem from a woman aged 18-29 years in good health.

This clonotype has a handful of counts. This chain connects TRBV29-1 to TRBJ2-7; D tentatively reads TRBD1 or TRBD2 (6 bases each). This CDR3 is built from 13 residues. The V gene lost 7 bases and the J gene lost 9 bases, with 22 bases spanning the gap. Germline loops: CDR1 SQVTM, CDR2 ANQGSEA. CDR3 coding DNA: TGCAGCGCTTCCGGGACATCGGCGGAGGGGCAGTACTTC. Protein: CSASGTSAEGQYF.

With regard to this clonotype: A single base separates this from a much larger clone, so it may be a read error. The chain has TRBV12-3 or TRBV12-4 and TRBJ2-7, with TRBD2 matching over 7 bases. The V segment lost 8 bases and the J segment 5 bases; nucleotides outside the gene matches: 15. The CDR3 loop spans 15 amino acids. DNA of the CDR3: TGTGCCAGCGCCCCTGGGGAGGGACTTCCCCACGAGCAGTACTTC. Translated, it gives CASAPGEGLPHEQYF.

CDR3 nucleotides: TGCAGCGTGGAAAGGGCTCTTAGGGAGACCCAGTACTTC. Residues: CSVERALRETQYF. This chain joins TRBV29-1 and TRBJ2-5; D not certain. The CDR3 length is 13 residues. Germline V gene lookup returns CDR1 SQVTM and CDR2 ANQGSEA. V lost 6 bases to trimming and J lost 5 bases, with 16 bases between them.

The sample holds many counts of this clonotype. This chain links TRBV12-3 or TRBV12-4 with TRBJ1-6, with 7 nucleotides matching TRBD1. After removal of 3 bases from V and 8 bases from J, the junction contained 7 bases not matched to a gene. CDR3 length: 15 amino acids. The CDR3 protein is CASSFATGRDSPLHF. The CDR3 bases are TGTGCCAGCAGTTTCGCGACAGGGAGGGATTCACCCCTCCACTTT.

This clonotype was seen more than once but under ten times. The chain employs TRBV9 and TRBJ2-3; the D is unclear. Germline-derived CDR1 and CDR2 are SGDLS and YYNGEE. CDR3 size: 14 residues. Trimming shortened V by 4 bases and J by 0 bases, and 9 bases separated the two germline ends. CDR3 DNA: TGTGCCAGCAGCTTTCGACAAAGCACAGATACGCAGTATTTT. As protein: CASSFRQSTDTQYF.

This clonotype came up a few times. CDR3 amino acids: CAISEGGLAGHYEQYF. The CDR3 nucleotides are TGTGCCATCAGTGAGGGGGGGCTAGCGGGGCACTACGAGCAGTACTTC. J is TRBJ2-7 and V is TRBV10-3, with TRBD2 matching over 9 bases. The J segment lost 3 bases and the V segment lost 2 bases, leaving 8 bases of the junction unmatched. This CDR3 has 16 amino acids. Germline CDR1 is ENHRY and CDR2 is SYGVKD.

The rearrangement uses TRBV7-9 and TRBJ2-2, with unresolved D. The germline V gene encodes CDR1 SEHNR and CDR2 FQNEAQ (reference sequence). V lost 5 bases and J lost 1, with 11 bases in between. The CDR3 runs to 15 residues. The CDR3: CASSDLVVNTGELFF. In nucleotides, the CDR3 is TGTGCCAGCAGCGATCTAGTAGTGAACACCGGGGAGCTGTTTTTT.

The genes are TRBV28 and TRBJ2-7; TRBD1 agrees at 7 bases. Germline CDR1 MDHEN, CDR2 SYDVKM. The V and J ends lost 3 bases and 4 bases, in that order; junction bases with no gene match: 6. The CDR3 covers 14 residues. Written as DNA, the CDR3 is TGTGCCAGCAGTTTTCTGGACAGGCTGTACGAGCAGTACTTC. Amino acid sequence: CASSFLDRLYEQYF.

J is TRBJ2-1 and V is TRBV12-3 or TRBV12-4, with unresolved D. The CDR3 contains 14 residues. Trimming took off 3 bases at V and 6 bases at J, with 12 bases between the two ends. For the CDR3, the DNA is TGTGCCAGCAGTTTGTCGGGCATGGGCAATGAGCAGTTCTTC. Its protein product is CASSLSGMGNEQFF.

V gene TRBV5-6 combines with J gene TRBJ2-7; 7 bases are shared with TRBD2. Per germline, CDR1 SGHDT and CDR2 YYEEEE. The J segment lost 5 bases and the V segment lost 2 bases, leaving 7 bases of the junction unmatched. The length of the CDR3 is 14 residues. The CDR3 DNA reads as TGTGCCAGCAGCTTCCGGGGGGAGTGGAACGAGCAGTACGTC. Translated, it gives CASSFRGEWNEQYV.

This clonotype was seen a handful of times. V and J are TRBV9 and TRBJ1-2; D call uncertain. Germline CDR1 SGDLS, CDR2 YYNGEE. Trimming removed 0 bases from V and 8 bases from J, with 17 bases in between. This CDR3 comprises 15 residues. In DNA, the CDR3 is TGTGCCAGCAGCGTAGGAAGTTCATCCAGGAGCGGCTACACCTTC. This gives the protein CASSVGSSSRSGYTF.

The chain carries TRBV12-3 or TRBV12-4 and TRBJ1-1; TRBD1 matches 9 bases. V trimming: 6 bases; J trimming: 7 bases; junction bases outside the gene matches: 6. The CDR3 has 13 amino acids. The CDR3 region has the DNA TGTGCCAGCAGCCAAGACAGGGGGGTTGAAGCTTTCTTT. This gives the protein CASSQDRGVEAFF.

This clonotype showed up just a few times. The V and J genes are TRBV3-1 and TRBJ2-2; a weak D match, TRBD2 (5 bases). The CDR3 is made up of 14 amino acids. Deletions cut 4 bases from V and 7 bases from J, with 13 bases between. CDR1 and CDR2 from the germline V gene are LGHDT and YNNKEL (reference sequence). CDR3 in DNA: TGTGCCAGCAGCCTCAGCGGTTCTGGCGGGGAGCTGTTTTTT. This sequence encodes CASSLSGSGGELFF.

Many counts were recorded for this clonotype. The chain carries TRBV6-5 and TRBJ1-1, with TRBD1 as a possible D gene (6 bases). The CDR3 contains 15 residues. CDR1 MNHEY and CDR2 SVGAGI come from the germline V gene. V was shortened by 2 bases and J by 10 bases, with 20 bases between the two germline ends. CDR3 sequence: CASSYGRDTFFGAFF. The DNA of the CDR3 is TGTGCCAGCAGTTACGGCCGGGACACCTTTTTCGGAGCTTTCTTT.

This clonotype was detected only a few times. The chain has TRBV7-8 and TRBJ2-1, with 9 bases identical to TRBD1. This CDR3 has 15 amino acids. The trim removed 5 bases at V and 3 bases at J, leaving 5 bases unmatched. The V gene's germline CDR1 is SGHVS and CDR2 FQNEAQ. CDR3 in amino acids: CASSRDRVVYNEQFF. The CDR3 DNA follows: TGTGCCAGCAGCCGGGACAGGGTTGTCTACAATGAGCAGTTCTTC. The full variable domain, its missing parts supplied by reference TRBV7-8 and TRBJ2-1, is GAGVSQSPRYKVAKRGQDVALRCDPISGHVSLFWYQQALGQGPEFLTYFQNEAQLDKSGLPSDRFFAERPEGSVSTLKIQRTQQEDSAVYLCASSRDRVVYNEQFFGPGTRLTVL.

Ten or more counts support this clonotype. CDR3 protein: CASSLGQYSNQPQHF. CDR3 nucleotides: TGTGCCAGCAGCTTGGGACAGTATAGCAATCAGCCCCAGCATTTT. V is TRBV5-6 and J is TRBJ1-5; D may be TRBD1 (5 bases). This CDR3 has 15 residues. CDR1 and CDR2 from the germline V gene are SGHDT and YYEEEE. Trimming left V 0 bases short and J 0 bases short, with 7 bases between.

The genes are TRBV7-7 and TRBJ2-1; 9 positions agree with TRBD2. Germline trimming cut 5 bases from V and 4 bases from J; bases unmatched to any gene: 9. CDR3 length: 16 amino acids. Germline CDR1 and CDR2: SSHAT and FNYEAQ (reference sequence). The CDR3 DNA reads TGTGCCAGCAGCCCCGGTGGGCTAGCGGGATACAATGAGCAGTTCTTC. Residues: CASSPGGLAGYNEQFF.

This clonotype appeared a few times. The J gene is TRBJ1-2, the V gene TRBV5-1, with TRBD1 as a possible D gene (6 bases). The CDR3 sequence is 12 residues long. V shed 3 bases and J shed 8 bases, with 11 bases lying between them. Germline assignment: CDR1 SGHRS and CDR2 YFSETQ. CDR3 sequence (DNA): TGCGCCAGCAGCTCCTCGACAGGCGGCTACACCTTC. Translation: CASSSSTGGYTF.

This clonotype was recorded a few times. CDR3 protein: CASSEYGKPQHF. CDR3 coding DNA: TGTGCCAGCAGTGAATATGGGAAGCCCCAGCATTTT. The chain uses TRBV25-1 and TRBJ1-5, with D unresolved. V dropped 0 bases and J dropped 8 bases, with 5 bases sitting between them. The CDR3 loop spans 12 amino acids. The germline V gene has CDR1 MGHDK and CDR2 SYGVNS.

A few counts support this clonotype. The rearrangement links TRBV12-3 or TRBV12-4 to TRBJ2-1, with 11 bases aligning to TRBD1. The junction had 17 bases not matched to a gene; V was cut back by 8 bases and J by 5 bases. This CDR3 is 18 amino acids long. DNA of the CDR3: TGTGCCAGCTGTACCGCCGGGACAGGGGGTTTTAAGGACAATGAGCAGTTCTTC. Translating gives CASCTAGTGGFKDNEQFF.

Only a few counts were recorded for this clonotype. The rearrangement uses TRBV27 and TRBJ1-2; 8 bases match TRBD1. Germline lookup yields CDR1 MNHEY and CDR2 SMNVEV (reference sequence). The CDR3 totals 13 residues. The ends lost 3 bases at V and 7 bases at J; junction bases unmatched: 4. This CDR3 is CASSFTGGGGYTF. The CDR3 nucleotides read TGTGCCAGCAGTTTTACAGGGGGAGGTGGCTACACCTTC.

The chain links TRBV7-9 to TRBJ2-3; D not certain. Trimming shortened V by 8 bases and J by 6 bases, and 9 bases separated the two germline ends. The germline V gene encodes CDR1 SEHNR and CDR2 FQNEAQ (reference sequence). The CDR3 length is 11 residues. The CDR3, as DNA: TGTGCCAGCTTCCTGTGGGATACGCAGTATTTT. It is translated as CASFLWDTQYF.

The genes are TRBV29-1 and TRBJ2-5; D perhaps matches TRBD1 (5 bases). V lost 3 bases to trimming and J lost 1 base, with 15 bases between them. Per germline, CDR1 SQVTM and CDR2 ANQGSEA. The CDR3 length is 15 residues. In DNA, the CDR3 is TGCAGCGTTGAGTCTTTTGAACAGGCCCAAGAGACCCAGTACTTC. Encoded protein: CSVESFEQAQETQYF.

This clonotype has just a few counts. The genes are TRBV12-3 or TRBV12-4 and TRBJ2-6, with D perhaps TRBD1 or TRBD2 (5 bases each). Trimming stripped 5 bases from V and 1 base from J, with 18 bases between. This CDR3 has 18 residues. The CDR3 sequence is CASSSPDWGLSGANVLTF. The DNA of the CDR3 is TGTGCCAGCAGTAGTCCTGACTGGGGGTTGTCTGGGGCCAACGTCCTGACTTTC.

This clonotype turned up a few times. The chain uses TRBV6-5 and TRBJ2-7, with 7 positions matching TRBD2. Trimming cost V 6 bases and J 5 bases; bases outside gene matches: 19. The germline gives CDR1 MNHEY, CDR2 SVGAGI. This CDR3 is built from 17 residues. In nucleotides, the CDR3 is TGTGCCAGCAGCTACGATATTTGGGGAGGGTCCCGCCACGAGCAGTACTTC. Residues: CASSYDIWGGSRHEQYF.

This chain connects TRBV20-1 to TRBJ2-7; TRBD2 aligns across 8 bases. Germline CDR1 and CDR2: DFQATT and SNEGSKA (reference sequence). The CDR3 runs to 15 residues. J was trimmed by 3 bases and V by 3 bases; bases with no gene match: 10. The CDR3: CSASRYGRALYEQYF. In DNA form, the CDR3 reads TGCAGTGCTAGCCGCTACGGGAGGGCCCTCTACGAGCAGTACTTC.

The gene calls are TRBV6-5 and TRBJ2-7; the D gene is possibly TRBD1 (7 bases). Germline V gene sequence: CDR1 MNHEY, CDR2 SVGAGI. V was cut by 0 bases and J by 4 bases, with 10 bases left in between. The CDR3 contains 14 residues. Written as DNA, the CDR3 is TGTGCCAGCAGTTACTCGACAGGGACTTACGAGCAGTACTTC. Amino acids: CASSYSTGTYEQYF.

The J gene is TRBJ2-7, the V gene TRBV10-2, with TRBD1 matching over 11 bases. CDR3 length: 13 residues. V lost 11 bases to trimming and J lost 11 bases; unmatched junction nucleotides: 14. Germline V lookup: CDR1 WSHSY, CDR2 SAAADI. CDR3 nucleotides: TGCGCCTGCACCAAGGGACAGGGGGAAGTAAAGTACGTC. Translated, it gives CACTKGQGEVKYV.